This T cell receptor beta chain stems from a study of technical replicates of blood from four donors. Measured with immunoSEQ multiplex PCR; TCRdb has only the in-frame clones, and not every one. The table shows 76,000 or so clones, with 86% occurring only once. The sequence derives from a human donor in good health. Some clones in this sample may be carry-over from other donors' samples. Sequencing used PBMCs.

CDR3 sequence reads: CASSLAAGNYEQYF. The CDR3 region has the DNA TGTGCCAGCAGCTTGGCAGCAGGAAACTACGAGCAGTACTTC. The V gene is TRBV5-4, the J gene TRBJ2-7; D is undetermined. Trimming stripped 0 bases from V and 3 bases from J, with 10 bases between. Germline lookup yields CDR1 SGHNT and CDR2 YYREEE (reference sequence). This CDR3 is built from 14 residues.